Shown below are 2 T cell receptor beta chains from a single sample sequenced in a study of blood T cell repertoires in COVID-19. The method was immunoSEQ multiplex PCR; TCRdb's version includes in-frame clones alone and lacks a portion of them. The sample contains 200,000 to 250,000 clones, 75% to 90% of which appear only once. Source material: peripheral blood. The receptors here all came from a man aged 25 to 40 with COVID-19, enrolled during active disease.

V is TRBV24-1 and J is TRBJ2-2, with D hard to call. Germline assignment: CDR1 KGHDR and CDR2 SFDVKD. The CDR3 runs 12 residues. Trimming pared 7 bases from V and 5 bases from J, leaving 7 bases between. The CDR3 DNA sequence: TGTGCCACCAGCTCCGTGACCGGGGAGCTGTTTTTT. Residues: CATSSVTGELFF.

The genes are TRBV7-2 and TRBJ1-3; possibly TRBD1 for D (6 bases). Germline V gene lookup returns CDR1 SGHTA and CDR2 FQGNSA. Trimming left V 6 bases short and J 4 bases short, with 13 bases between. The CDR3 is 14 residues long. DNA of the CDR3: TGTGCCAGCAGTTGGGGGCCAGACGGAAACACCATATATTTT. It encodes CASSWGPDGNTIYF.